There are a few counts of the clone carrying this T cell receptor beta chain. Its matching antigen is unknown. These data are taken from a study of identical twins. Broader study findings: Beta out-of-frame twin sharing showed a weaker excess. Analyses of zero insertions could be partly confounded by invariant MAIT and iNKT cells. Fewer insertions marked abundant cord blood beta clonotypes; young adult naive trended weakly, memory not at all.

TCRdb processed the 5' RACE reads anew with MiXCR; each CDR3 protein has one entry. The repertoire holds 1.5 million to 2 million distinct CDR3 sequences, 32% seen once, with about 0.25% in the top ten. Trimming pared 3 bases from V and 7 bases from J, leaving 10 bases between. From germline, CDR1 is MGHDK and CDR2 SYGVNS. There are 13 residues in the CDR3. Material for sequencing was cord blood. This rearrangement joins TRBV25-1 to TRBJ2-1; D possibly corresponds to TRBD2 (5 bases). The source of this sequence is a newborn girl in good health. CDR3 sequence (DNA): TGTGCCAGCAGTGATCTGTCGGGGAATGAGCAGTTCTTC. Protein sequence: CASSDLSGNEQFF.